This T cell receptor (beta chain) was identified during a study of blood T cell repertoires in COVID-19. Study in general: The United States, Italy and Spain provided the acute and convalescent COVID-19 samples.

Sequenced by immunoSEQ multiplex PCR; TCRdb stores in-frame clones only, minus some. This table has some 200,000 clones, roughly 89% appearing once. The CDR3 is made up of 13 amino acids. Germline V gene sequence: CDR1 SGHDT, CDR2 YYEEEE. Trimming pared 3 bases from V and 1 base from J, leaving 7 bases between. The Seattle patients joined while their infection was active and were tracked longitudinally afterward. This receptor was obtained from a woman aged 65 to 85 with COVID-19, enrolled during active disease. Input material: peripheral blood. The rearrangement uses TRBV5-6 and TRBJ1-1; possible D gene TRBD1, 5 bases. The CDR3 DNA sequence: TGTGCCAGCAGCTGGGGCCGGAACACTGAAGCTTTCTTT. Translated, it gives CASSWGRNTEAFF.